Shown below are 21 T cell receptor beta chains from a single sample sequenced in a study of T cells in Graves' hyperthyroidism and ophthalmopathy. The source material, RNA transcripts, was used to amplify TCR beta CDR3 regions. The HTBI primer set drove a first-round RT-PCR of the TCR CDR3. TCRdb analysed the multiplex PCR reads with MiXCR anew, one entry per CDR3 protein. The sample contains roughly 350,000 distinct CDR3 sequences, 14% of which appear only once. Specimen: blood. These receptors were taken from a woman aged 25 to 39 with Graves' hyperthyroidism.

This clonotype was picked up many times. The chain employs TRBV27 and TRBJ2-2, with 8 bases matching TRBD1. The junction had 10 bases not matched to a gene; V was cut back by 6 bases and J by 4 bases. Germline V lookup: CDR1 MNHEY, CDR2 SMNVEV (reference sequence). This CDR3 contains 16 residues. This chain's CDR3 is CASREGSRGPTGELFF. Here the CDR3 DNA reads TGTGCCAGCAGGGAGGGCAGCAGGGGGCCCACCGGGGAGCTGTTTTTT.

This clonotype was seen more than once but under ten times. The chain employs TRBV20-1 and TRBJ1-4; 10 nucleotides agree with TRBD1. Germline loops: CDR1 DFQATT, CDR2 SNEGSKA (reference sequence). The junction had 6 bases not matched to a gene; V was cut back by 6 bases and J by 8 bases. The CDR3 is 13 residues long. CDR3: CSATGTGEEKLFF. The DNA of the CDR3 is TGCAGTGCCACCGGGACAGGGGAGGAAAAACTGTTTTTT.

In this sample, this clonotype turned up many times. The chain recombines TRBV11-2 with TRBJ2-7, with TRBD1 matching 7 bases. Germline-derived CDR1 and CDR2 are SGHAT and FQNNGV. V gave up 4 bases and J gave up 2 bases; unmatched junction bases: 8. The CDR3 runs to 15 residues. The chain's CDR3 is CASSSRGQVAYEQYF. CDR3 in DNA: TGTGCCAGCAGCTCTAGAGGACAGGTCGCCTACGAGCAGTACTTC.

This clonotype was observed many times. CDR3 sequence (DNA): TGTGCCAGCAGCCGGGACAGCAGCTTTTACGAGCAGTACTTC. Translating gives CASSRDSSFYEQYF. This chain connects TRBV2 to TRBJ2-7, with 7 bases matching TRBD1. Unmatched junction bases numbered 9, after V lost 6 bases and J lost 4 bases. There are 14 residues in the CDR3. CDR1 is SNHLY and CDR2 is FYNNEI in the germline V gene.

This chain links TRBV24-1 with TRBJ1-2, with 8 bases fitting TRBD1. The CDR3 contains 17 residues. CDR1 KGHDR and CDR2 SFDVKD come from the germline V gene. The V gene end was trimmed by 4 bases and the J gene end by 7 bases; junction bases not matched to a gene: 16. This chain's CDR3 is CATSDPMRTGRYGGYTF. Here the CDR3 DNA reads TGTGCCACCAGTGACCCCATGAGGACAGGGAGGTACGGTGGCTACACCTTC.

There are many counts of this clonotype. V and J are TRBV12-3 or TRBV12-4 and TRBJ1-2; a possible D gene is TRBD1 (6 bases). V lost 1 base to trimming and J lost 8 bases, with 17 bases between them. This CDR3 has 15 residues. CDR3 region: CASSLGGTSVFGYTF. CDR3 coding DNA: TGTGCCAGCAGTTTAGGTGGGACATCGGTTTTCGGCTACACCTTC.

Ten or more counts support this clonotype. CDR3 DNA sequence: TGTGCCACCAGGGGGGGAAATGGGAACACTGAAGCTTTCTTT. It is translated as CATRGGNGNTEAFF. The chain links TRBV24-1 to TRBJ1-1; TRBD1 might be the D (5 bases). The germline V gene encodes CDR1 KGHDR and CDR2 SFDVKD. V was clipped by 7 bases and J by 1 base, with 12 bases between them. CDR3 length equals 14 residues.

This clonotype has at least ten counts. The chain joins TRBV12-3 or TRBV12-4 to TRBJ2-3, with 8 bases matching TRBD2. The CDR3 has 15 amino acids. The ends lost 6 bases at V and 2 bases at J; junction bases unmatched: 7. CDR3 region: CASRSGTSYTDTQYF. The CDR3 nucleotides are TGTGCCAGCAGGTCCGGGACTAGTTACACAGATACGCAGTATTTT.

This clonotype was seen only a few times. The chain recombines TRBV24-1 with TRBJ2-1; D is perhaps TRBD1 or TRBD2 (5 bases each). Trimming took 4 bases from V and 0 from J, leaving 12 bases between them. Germline assignment: CDR1 KGHDR and CDR2 SFDVKD. The CDR3 length is 16 residues. CDR3 amino acids: CATSDRDPSSYNEQFF. The DNA for the CDR3 is TGTGCCACCAGTGACCGGGACCCCAGCTCCTACAATGAGCAGTTCTTC.

The sample holds many counts of this clonotype. The gene calls are TRBV2 and TRBJ1-1; D is perhaps TRBD1 (5 bases). This CDR3 contains 14 residues. CDR1 SNHLY and CDR2 FYNNEI come from the germline V gene. V lost 3 bases and J 4 bases, leaving 12 bases between the germline ends. CDR3 DNA sequence: TGTGCCAGCAGTGAGGGTGGGGCTCGCACTGAAGCTTTCTTT. This codes for CASSEGGARTEAFF.

There are a few counts of this clonotype. J is TRBJ2-3 and V is TRBV30; 8 nucleotides match TRBD1. V lost 3 bases to trimming and J lost 2 bases; unmatched junction nucleotides: 4. Germline loops: CDR1 GTSNPN, CDR2 SVGIG (reference sequence). The CDR3 sequence is 14 residues long. The CDR3 reads CAWSRGPFTDTQYF. The CDR3 DNA is TGTGCCTGGAGCAGGGGGCCCTTCACAGATACGCAGTATTTT.

This clonotype was counted at least ten times. The DNA of the CDR3 is TGTGCCAGCAGCTTGGTAAGGGACGCTTTCTTT. This gives the protein CASSLVRDAFF. V is TRBV11-2 and J is TRBJ1-1, with D perhaps matching TRBD1 (5 bases). The CDR3 sequence is 11 residues long. V lost 3 bases and J 11 bases, leaving 10 bases between the germline ends. CDR1 and CDR2 from the germline V gene are SGHAT and FQNNGV.

This clonotype was observed at least ten times. The chain recombines TRBV15 with TRBJ1-6, with D uncertain. CDR1 and CDR2 (germline): LNHNV, YYDKDF (reference sequence). Trimming left V 3 bases short and J 7 bases short, with 4 bases between. This CDR3 region has 12 residues. Written as DNA, the CDR3 is TGTGCCACCAGCAGTGGAAATTCACCCCTCCACTTT. This sequence encodes CATSSGNSPLHF.

This chain connects TRBV6-5 to TRBJ2-7, with D perhaps matching TRBD2 (6 bases). Germline CDR1 and CDR2: MNHEY and SVGAGI. The CDR3 is made up of 18 amino acids. V lost 3 bases and J lost 0, with 21 bases in between. CDR3 coding DNA: TGTGCCAGCAGTTATCAGAGTGTGGGACGGGGGAGCTCCTACGAGCAGTACTTC. Translation: CASSYQSVGRGSSYEQYF.

This clonotype was detected many times. The chain carries TRBV7-9 and TRBJ1-2; D gene uncertain. The germline gives CDR1 SEHNR, CDR2 FQNEAQ (reference sequence). V was cut by 1 base and J by 4 bases, with 7 bases left in between. This CDR3 has 13 residues. CDR3 DNA sequence: TGTGCCAGCAGCTTAGAGGGTGCCTATGGCTACACCTTC. Translation gives CASSLEGAYGYTF.

CDR3 nucleotides: TGTGCCAGTAGTCCGGGACTGGTCATTAGGCCCCAGCATTTT. Translated: CASSPGLVIRPQHF. The V and J genes are TRBV19 and TRBJ1-5; a possible D gene is TRBD1 (5 bases). V was trimmed by 5 bases and J by 9 bases, leaving 17 bases between them. CDR3 length: 14 residues. CDR1 and CDR2 (germline): LNHDA, SQIVND (reference sequence).

This clonotype was seen a few times. This sequence joins TRBV12-3 or TRBV12-4 and TRBJ2-2; 9 nucleotides match TRBD2. This CDR3 is built from 19 residues. With 7 bases clipped from V and 1 base from J, the junction kept 16 bases outside the gene matches. DNA of the CDR3: TGTGCCAGCACTCGGGGGGGCGGGAGGGCCCGGCAGAACACCGGGGAGCTGTTTTTT. It yields the protein CASTRGGGRARQNTGELFF.

The gene calls are TRBV18 and TRBJ2-7; 7 bases line up with TRBD1. The CDR3 length is 14 residues. The germline gives CDR1 KGHSH, CDR2 LQKENI. The V segment lost 4 bases and the J segment 4 bases; nucleotides outside the gene matches: 7. DNA for the CDR3: TGTGCCAGCTCACTCGGGTCCAGGGGGTACGAGCAGTACTTC. Encoded protein: CASSLGSRGYEQYF.

Worth noting for this clonotype: The junction and the germline gene differ at one end; a read error may be behind it. V and J are TRBV10-3 and TRBJ1-6, with D possibly being TRBD1 (5 bases). CDR1 and CDR2 (germline): ENHRY, SYGVKD. CDR3 length equals 16 residues. CDR3 nucleotide sequence: TGTGCCATCGGTGAGCCACAGACATTAGGGGAGTCACCCCTCCACTTT. It is translated as CAIGEPQTLGESPLHF.

This clonotype came up a few times. J is TRBJ2-1 and V is TRBV29-1, with 8 positions matching TRBD2. Germline assignment: CDR1 SQVTM and CDR2 ANQGSEA. The CDR3 extends over 14 amino acids. The V and J ends lost 5 bases and 3 bases, in that order; junction bases with no gene match: 6. CDR3 region: CSVHAGTSYNEQFF. The DNA of the CDR3 is TGCAGCGTTCACGCCGGGACTAGCTACAATGAGCAGTTCTTC.

Many counts were recorded for this clonotype. The CDR3 protein is CSAILETQYF. The CDR3 DNA reads TGCAGTGCTATCCTGGAGACCCAGTACTTC. The chain has TRBV20-1 and TRBJ2-5, with D unresolved. The CDR3 loop spans 10 amino acids. Germline assignment: CDR1 DFQATT and CDR2 SNEGSKA (reference sequence). Trimming pared 4 bases from V and 5 bases from J, leaving 5 bases between.